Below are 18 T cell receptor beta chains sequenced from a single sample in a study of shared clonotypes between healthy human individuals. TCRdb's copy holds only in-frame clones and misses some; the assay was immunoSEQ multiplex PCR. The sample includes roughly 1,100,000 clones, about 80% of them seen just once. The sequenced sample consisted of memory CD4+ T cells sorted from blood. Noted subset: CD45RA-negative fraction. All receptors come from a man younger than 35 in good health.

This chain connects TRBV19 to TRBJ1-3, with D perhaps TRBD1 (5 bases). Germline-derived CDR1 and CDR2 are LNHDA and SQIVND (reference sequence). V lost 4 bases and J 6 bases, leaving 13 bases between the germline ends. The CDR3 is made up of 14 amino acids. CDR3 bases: TGTGCCAGTAGTAGGGGGGACGCAGAAAACACCATATATTTT. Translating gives CASSRGDAENTIYF. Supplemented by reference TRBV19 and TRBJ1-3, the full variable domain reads DGGITQSPKYLFRKEGQNVTLSCEQNLNHDAMYWYRQDPGQGLRLIYYSQIVNDFQKGDIAEGYSVSREKKESFPLTVTSAQKNPTAFYLCASSRGDAENTIYFGEGSWLTVV.

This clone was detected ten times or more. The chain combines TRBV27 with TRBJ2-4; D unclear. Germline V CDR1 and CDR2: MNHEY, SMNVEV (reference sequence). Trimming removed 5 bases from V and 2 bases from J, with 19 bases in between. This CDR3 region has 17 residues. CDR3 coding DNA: TGTGCCAGCAGTCCTGTTATAGGTACAAAACCCAAAAACATTCAGTACTTC. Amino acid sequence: CASSPVIGTKPKNIQYF.

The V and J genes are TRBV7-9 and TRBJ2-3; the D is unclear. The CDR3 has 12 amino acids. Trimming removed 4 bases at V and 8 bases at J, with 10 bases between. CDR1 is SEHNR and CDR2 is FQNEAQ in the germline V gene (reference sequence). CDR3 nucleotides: TGTGCCAGCAGCTCAGAGAGTGGTACGCAGTATTTT. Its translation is CASSSESGTQYF.

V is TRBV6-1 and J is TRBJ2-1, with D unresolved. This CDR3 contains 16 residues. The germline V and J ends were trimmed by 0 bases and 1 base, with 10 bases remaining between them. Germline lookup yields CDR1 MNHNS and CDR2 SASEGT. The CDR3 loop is CASSEARLPSYNEQFF. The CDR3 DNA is TGTGCCAGCAGTGAAGCGCGGCTTCCTTCCTACAATGAGCAGTTCTTC.

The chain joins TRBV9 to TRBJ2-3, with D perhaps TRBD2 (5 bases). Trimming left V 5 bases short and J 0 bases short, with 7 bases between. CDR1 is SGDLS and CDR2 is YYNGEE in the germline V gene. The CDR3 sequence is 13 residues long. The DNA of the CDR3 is TGTGCCAGCAGGGGAGTTAGCACAGATACGCAGTATTTT. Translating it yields CASRGVSTDTQYF. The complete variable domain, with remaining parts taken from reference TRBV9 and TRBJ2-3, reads DSGVTQTPKHLITATGQRVTLRCSPRSGDLSVYWYQQSLDQGLQFLIQYYNGEERAKGNILERFSAQQFPDLHSELNLSSLELGDSALYFCASRGVSTDTQYFGPGTRLTVL.

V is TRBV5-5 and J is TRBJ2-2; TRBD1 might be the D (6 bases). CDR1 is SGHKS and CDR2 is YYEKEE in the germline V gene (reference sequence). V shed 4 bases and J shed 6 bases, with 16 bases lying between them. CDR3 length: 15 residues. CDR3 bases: TGTGCCAGCAGCGGGAGTCGACAGGAACCCGGGGAGCTGTTTTTT. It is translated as CASSGSRQEPGELFF.

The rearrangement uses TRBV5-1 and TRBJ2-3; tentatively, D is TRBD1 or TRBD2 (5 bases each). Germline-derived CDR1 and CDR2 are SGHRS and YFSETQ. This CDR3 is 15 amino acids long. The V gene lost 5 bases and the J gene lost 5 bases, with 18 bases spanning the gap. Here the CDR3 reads CASSLKGTGGDTQYF. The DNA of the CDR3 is TGCGCCAGCAGTCTCAAAGGGACCGGTGGAGATACGCAGTATTTT. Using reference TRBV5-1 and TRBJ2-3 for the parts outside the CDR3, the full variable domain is KAGVTQTPRYLIKTRGQQVTLSCSPISGHRSVSWYQQTPGQGLQFLFEYFSETQRNKGNFPGRFSGRQFSNSRSEMNVSTLELGDSALYLCASSLKGTGGDTQYFGPGTRLTVL.

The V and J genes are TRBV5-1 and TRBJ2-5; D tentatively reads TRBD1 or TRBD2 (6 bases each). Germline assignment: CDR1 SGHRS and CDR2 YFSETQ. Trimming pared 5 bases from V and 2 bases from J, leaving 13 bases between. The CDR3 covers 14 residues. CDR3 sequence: CASSGGGTQETQYF. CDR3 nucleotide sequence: TGCGCCAGCAGTGGAGGGGGGACACAAGAGACCCAGTACTTC.

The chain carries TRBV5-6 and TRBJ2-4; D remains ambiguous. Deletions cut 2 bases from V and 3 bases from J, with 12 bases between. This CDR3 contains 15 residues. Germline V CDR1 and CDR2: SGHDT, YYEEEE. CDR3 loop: CASSFDVGSKNIQYF. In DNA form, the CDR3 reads TGTGCCAGCAGCTTTGATGTAGGAAGCAAAAACATTCAGTACTTC.

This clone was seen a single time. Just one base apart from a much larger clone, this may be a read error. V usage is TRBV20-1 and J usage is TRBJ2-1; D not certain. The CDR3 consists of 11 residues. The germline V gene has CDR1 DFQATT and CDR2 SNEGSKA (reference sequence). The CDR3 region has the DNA TGCAGTGCTAACGGGTACAATGGGCAGTTCTTC. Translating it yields CSANGYNGQFF.

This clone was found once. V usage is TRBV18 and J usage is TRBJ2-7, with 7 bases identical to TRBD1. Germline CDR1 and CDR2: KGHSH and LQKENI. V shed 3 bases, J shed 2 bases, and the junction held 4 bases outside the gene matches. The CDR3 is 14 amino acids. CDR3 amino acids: CASSPTGTAYEQYF. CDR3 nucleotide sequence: TGTGCCAGCTCACCGACTGGGACAGCCTACGAGCAGTACTTC. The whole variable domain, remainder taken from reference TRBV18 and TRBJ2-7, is NAGVMQNPRHLVRRRGQEARLRCSPMKGHSHVYWYRQLPEEGLKFMVYLQKENIIDESGMPKERFSAEFPKEGPSILRIQQVVRGDSAAYFCASSPTGTAYEQYFGPGTRLTVT.

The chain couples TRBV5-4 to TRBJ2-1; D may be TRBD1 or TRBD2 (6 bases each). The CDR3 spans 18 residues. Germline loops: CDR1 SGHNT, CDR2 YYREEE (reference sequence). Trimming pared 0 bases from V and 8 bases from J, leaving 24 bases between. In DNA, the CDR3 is TGTGCCAGCAGCTTGGGGGGGCTCGCGGGACTGAGAGTGGATGAGCAGTTCTTC. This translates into CASSLGGLAGLRVDEQFF.

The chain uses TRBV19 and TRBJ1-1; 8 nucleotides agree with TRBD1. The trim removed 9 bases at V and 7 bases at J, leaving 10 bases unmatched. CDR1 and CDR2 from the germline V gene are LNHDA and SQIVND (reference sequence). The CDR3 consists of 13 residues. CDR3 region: CASRDRQQGEAFF. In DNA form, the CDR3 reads TGTGCCAGCCGGGACAGGCAGCAAGGTGAAGCTTTCTTT.

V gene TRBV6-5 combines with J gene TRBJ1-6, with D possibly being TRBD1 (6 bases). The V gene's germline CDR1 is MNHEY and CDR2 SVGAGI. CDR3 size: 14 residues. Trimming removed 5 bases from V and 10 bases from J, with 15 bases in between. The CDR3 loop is CASSEEAGVSPLHF. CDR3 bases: TGTGCCAGCAGTGAAGAAGCAGGGGTCTCACCCCTCCACTTT.

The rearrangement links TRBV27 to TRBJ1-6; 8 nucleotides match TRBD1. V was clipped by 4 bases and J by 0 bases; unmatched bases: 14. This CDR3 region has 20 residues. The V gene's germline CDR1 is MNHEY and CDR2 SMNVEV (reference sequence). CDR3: CASSSPGGFLGYSYNSPLHF. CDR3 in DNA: TGTGCCAGCAGTTCGCCAGGGGGCTTTCTTGGGTACTCCTATAATTCACCCCTCCACTTT.

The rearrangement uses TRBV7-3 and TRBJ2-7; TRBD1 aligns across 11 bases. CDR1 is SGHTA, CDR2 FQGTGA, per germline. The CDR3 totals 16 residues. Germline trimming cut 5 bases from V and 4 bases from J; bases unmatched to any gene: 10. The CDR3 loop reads CASSQRDRGRRYEQYF. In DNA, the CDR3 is TGTGCCAGCAGCCAACGGGACAGGGGGAGGCGGTACGAGCAGTACTTC.

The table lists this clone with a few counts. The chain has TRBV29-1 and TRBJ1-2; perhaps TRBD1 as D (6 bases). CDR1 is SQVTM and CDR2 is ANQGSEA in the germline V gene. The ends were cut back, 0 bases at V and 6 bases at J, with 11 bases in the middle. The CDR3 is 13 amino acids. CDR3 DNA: TGCAGCGTTGAAGATTTTACAGGGAATGGCTACACCTTC. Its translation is CSVEDFTGNGYTF.

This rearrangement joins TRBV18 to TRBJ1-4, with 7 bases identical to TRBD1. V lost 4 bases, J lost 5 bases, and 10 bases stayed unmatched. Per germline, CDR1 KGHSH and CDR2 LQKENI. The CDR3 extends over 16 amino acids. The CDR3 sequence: CASSRTWDSQNEKLFF. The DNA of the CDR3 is TGTGCCAGCTCACGTACATGGGACAGCCAAAATGAAAAACTGTTTTTT.